These T cell receptor beta chains were read from a single sample in a study of blood T cells in healthy people across ages. A single record per CDR3 protein comes from TCRdb applying MiXCR to the 5' RACE reads. This sample has approximately 600,000 distinct CDR3 sequences; roughly 58% occur once, and the top ten carry approximately 40%. The material sequenced was blood. These receptors were collected from a man between 60 and 75 years old in good health. Both conserved end residues are part of each CDR3. Fields, in order: V gene, J gene, clone size, D gene, CDR3 protein, CDR3 DNA. A D gene is named only where the DNA matches it firmly. Where a row states a size, it is once, few, many or the class of an expanded clone; other rows omit it.

V: TRBV6-2/TRBV6-3; J: TRBJ2-7; size: NA; D: NA; CDR3: CASSSHGGASYEQYF; DNA: TGTGCCAGCAGCTCTCACGGGGGCGCCTCCTACGAGCAGTACTTC
V: TRBV2; J: TRBJ2-7; size: few; D: NA; CDR3: CASSELQTGSYEQYF; DNA: TGTGCCAGCAGTGAATTGCAGACAGGCTCCTACGAGCAGTACTTC
V: TRBV7-2; J: TRBJ1-2; size: once; D: NA; CDR3: CASSPRAERSGYTF; DNA: TGTGCCAGCAGCCCTCGGGCAGAAAGAAGTGGCTACACCTTC
V: TRBV28; J: TRBJ2-6; size: many; D: TRBD1; CDR3: CASSLDRVRANVLTF; DNA: TGTGCCAGCAGCCTTGACAGGGTGAGGGCCAACGTCCTGACTTTC
V: TRBV2; J: TRBJ1-1; size: NA; D: NA; CDR3: CASSEAANTEAFF; DNA: TGTGCCAGCAGTGAAGCGGCGAACACTGAAGCTTTCTTT
V: TRBV7-2; J: TRBJ2-3; size: NA; D: NA; CDR3: CASSLMDPIPTQYF; DNA: TGTGCCAGCAGCTTAATGGACCCCATCCCCACGCAGTATTTT
V: TRBV3-1; J: TRBJ2-7; size: NA; D: TRBD1; CDR3: CASSHTQGYEQYF; DNA: TGTGCCAGCAGCCATACACAGGGGTACGAGCAGTACTTC
V: TRBV7-2; J: TRBJ2-1; size: few; D: NA; CDR3: CASSRLFGDEQFF; DNA: TGTGCCAGCAGCCGACTATTTGGGGATGAGCAGTTCTTC
V: TRBV3-1; J: TRBJ2-5; size: NA; D: NA; CDR3: CASSHEPGAQETQYF; DNA: TGTGCCAGCAGCCACGAGCCGGGGGCCCAAGAGACCCAGTACTTC
V: TRBV7-2; J: TRBJ2-5; size: NA; D: TRBD2; CDR3: CASSLRSGGQETQYF; DNA: TGTGCCAGCAGCTTAAGAAGCGGGGGACAAGAGACCCAGTACTTC
V: TRBV7-2; J: TRBJ1-1; size: NA; D: NA; CDR3: CASSLVRAGGNTEAFF; DNA: TGTGCCAGCAGCTTAGTTAGGGCCGGGGGTAACACTGAAGCTTTCTTT
V: TRBV4-1; J: TRBJ1-1; size: NA; D: NA; CDR3: CASSQENRGTEAFF; DNA: TGCGCCAGCAGCCAAGAGAACCGGGGCACTGAAGCTTTCTTT
V: TRBV6-1; J: TRBJ2-4; size: NA; D: TRBD1; CDR3: CASSEANWGTGLAKNIQYF; DNA: TGTGCCAGCAGTGAAGCGAACTGGGGGACAGGGTTGGCCAAAAACATTCAGTACTTC
V: TRBV6-1; J: TRBJ2-7; size: NA; D: TRBD1; CDR3: CASSTQQGAIWYEQYF; DNA: TGTGCCAGCAGTACGCAACAGGGGGCCATTTGGTACGAGCAGTACTTC
V: TRBV5-1; J: TRBJ2-5; size: NA; D: NA; CDR3: CASSFQGMSETQYF; DNA: TGCGCCAGCAGCTTCCAGGGGATGTCAGAGACCCAGTACTTC
V: TRBV9; J: TRBJ2-7; size: few; D: TRBD1; CDR3: CASRRSYRDRDYEQYF; DNA: TGTGCCAGCAGACGTAGCTACCGGGACAGGGATTACGAGCAGTACTTC
V: TRBV12-3/TRBV12-4; J: TRBJ2-3; size: NA; D: NA; CDR3: CASSPGATSTDTQYF; DNA: TGTGCCAGCAGTCCAGGGGCTACTAGCACAGATACGCAGTATTTT
V: TRBV7-2; J: TRBJ1-4; size: few; D: NA; CDR3: CASSRPAGAKLFF; DNA: TGTGCCAGCAGCCGCCCGGCGGGGGCAAAACTGTTTTTT
V: TRBV11-2; J: TRBJ2-6; size: NA; D: NA; CDR3: CASSLTGVLPSGANVLTF; DNA: TGTGCCAGCAGCTTGACCGGGGTCTTACCCTCTGGGGCCAACGTCCTGACTTTC
V: TRBV11-3; J: TRBJ2-5; size: NA; D: NA; CDR3: CASSLDGGVQETQYF; DNA: TGTGCCAGCAGCTTAGATGGCGGGGTCCAAGAGACCCAGTACTTC
V: TRBV7-2; J: TRBJ1-2; size: NA; D: TRBD1; CDR3: CASSLVLGVRGGYTF; DNA: TGTGCCAGCAGCTTAGTCCTCGGGGTCAGGGGGGGCTACACCTTC
V: TRBV2; J: TRBJ1-5; size: NA; D: NA; CDR3: CASSEQGGNSNQPQHF; DNA: TGTGCCAGCAGTGAACAGGGAGGAAATAGCAATCAGCCCCAGCATTTT